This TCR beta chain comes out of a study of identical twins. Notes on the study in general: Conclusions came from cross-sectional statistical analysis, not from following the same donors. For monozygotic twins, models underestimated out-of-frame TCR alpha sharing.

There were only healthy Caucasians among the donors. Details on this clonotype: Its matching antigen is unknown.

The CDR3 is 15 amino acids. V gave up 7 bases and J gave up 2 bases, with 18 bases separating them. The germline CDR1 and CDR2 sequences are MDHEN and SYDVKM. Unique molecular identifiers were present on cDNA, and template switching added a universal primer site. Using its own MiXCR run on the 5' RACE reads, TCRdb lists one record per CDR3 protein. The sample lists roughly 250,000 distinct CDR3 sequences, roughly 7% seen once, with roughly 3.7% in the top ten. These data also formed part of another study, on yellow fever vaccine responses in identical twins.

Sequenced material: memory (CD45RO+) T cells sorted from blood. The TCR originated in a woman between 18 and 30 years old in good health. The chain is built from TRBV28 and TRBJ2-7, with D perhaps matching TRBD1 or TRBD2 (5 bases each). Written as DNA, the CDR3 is TGTGCCAGCACGCTGGGATGGGACGGAACCTACGAGCAGTACTTC. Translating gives CASTLGWDGTYEQYF.